Below, 9 T cell receptor beta chains from the same sample are listed, as sequenced in a study of shared clonotypes between healthy human individuals (dated by TCRdb to 2019 to 2021). The library was made by the immunoSEQ multiplex PCR assay. Sourced from immuneACCESS, this table was stored by TCRdb with only in-frame sequences that have V and J called. A share of the clones is absent; for the studies checked, an unresolved V gene accounts for under half, and the remainder has no known explanation. The sample has 100,000 to 130,000 clones on record, roughly two thirds of them singletons. 24% of the sample goes to the ten largest clones. Specimen: memory CD8+ T cells sorted from blood. In the paper's terms, the cell subset or site label means: CD45RO+ cells pooled with CCR7-negative TemRA cells. Source of these receptors: a woman aged 25-40 years in good health.

This clone was counted at least ten times. The J gene is TRBJ2-1, the V gene TRBV6-4; the match to TRBD1 covers 7 bases. The CDR3 extends over 16 amino acids. Germline V gene data show CDR1 as MRHNA and CDR2 as SNTAGT. The V gene end was trimmed by 2 bases and the J gene end by 0 bases; junction bases not matched to a gene: 4. As DNA, the CDR3 is TGTGCCAGCAGTGACAGGGCAGGGGGCTCCTACAATGAGCAGTTCTTC. This translates into CASSDRAGGSYNEQFF.

The J gene is TRBJ2-2, the V gene TRBV18, with D hard to call. The CDR3 extends over 16 amino acids. From germline, CDR1 is KGHSH and CDR2 LQKENI. V was shortened by 2 bases and J by 0 bases, with 10 bases between the two germline ends. CDR3: CASSPYADPNTGELFF. In DNA form, the CDR3 reads TGTGCCAGCTCACCATATGCGGACCCGAACACCGGGGAGCTGTTTTTT. Based on the CDR3 plus reference TRBV18 and TRBJ2-2, the full variable domain is NAGVMQNPRHLVRRRGQEARLRCSPMKGHSHVYWYRQLPEEGLKFMVYLQKENIIDESGMPKERFSAEFPKEGPSILRIQQVVRGDSAAYFCASSPYADPNTGELFFGEGSRLTVL.

The V and J genes are TRBV4-1 and TRBJ2-2; the D gene is possibly TRBD2 (5 bases). The V and J ends lost 2 bases and 1 base respectively, with 11 bases between them. The CDR3 runs 16 residues. Germline assignment: CDR1 MGHRA and CDR2 YSYEKL. Here the CDR3 DNA reads TGCGCCAGCAGCCAATGGACTCCTAAGAACACCGGGGAGCTGTTTTTT. Encoded protein: CASSQWTPKNTGELFF.

This chain joins TRBV4-1 and TRBJ2-3; perhaps TRBD2 as D (5 bases). V was cut by 2 bases and J by 3 bases, with 9 bases left in between. This CDR3 is built from 14 residues. From germline, CDR1 is MGHRA and CDR2 YSYEKL. In nucleotides, the CDR3 is TGCGCCAGCAGCCAATCGCCGGGAACAGATACGCAGTATTTT. It yields the protein CASSQSPGTDTQYF.

V is TRBV6-1 and J is TRBJ1-2; a possible D gene is TRBD1 (6 bases). V was pared by 2 bases and J by 4 bases, with 17 bases between. The CDR3 length is 16 residues. Germline-derived CDR1 and CDR2 are MNHNS and SASEGT. CDR3 coding DNA: TGTGCCAGCAGTGAAAGGGGGGTAGACGTTACCTATGGCTACACCTTC. This encodes CASSERGVDVTYGYTF.

The V gene is TRBV29-1, the J gene TRBJ2-5; possibly TRBD1 for D (5 bases). The CDR3 extends over 10 amino acids. The V gene's germline CDR1 is SQVTM and CDR2 ANQGSEA. The V end was cut by 4 bases, the J end by 10 bases, with 10 bases between. The CDR3 sequence: CSVGEGVQYF. The CDR3 region has the DNA TGCAGCGTTGGAGAAGGGGTCCAGTACTTC.

The chain uses TRBV18 and TRBJ1-5; 7 nucleotides match TRBD1. CDR1 and CDR2 from the germline V gene are KGHSH and LQKENI. The CDR3 has 15 residues. Trimming removed 3 bases from V and 5 bases from J; junction bases left unmatched: 7. DNA for the CDR3: TGTGCCAGCTCACCCTCGACAGGGATTGATCAGCCCCAGCATTTT. Its translation: CASSPSTGIDQPQHF.

V and J are TRBV27 and TRBJ1-5; D unclear. The CDR3 is 14 amino acids. The V end lost 5 bases, the J end lost 0 bases, and 8 bases lay between the germline ends. CDR1 and CDR2 from the germline V gene are MNHEY and SMNVEV (reference sequence). The CDR3 sequence is CASSPFGSNQPQHF. In DNA form, the CDR3 reads TGTGCCAGCAGTCCGTTCGGTAGCAATCAGCCCCAGCATTTT.

This chain links TRBV28 with TRBJ1-2; D is ambiguous. The CDR3 length is 11 residues. V shed 4 bases and J shed 7 bases, with 7 bases lying between them. Germline CDR1 is MDHEN and CDR2 is SYDVKM. The CDR3 sequence is CASSWPGGYTF. The CDR3, as DNA: TGTGCCAGCAGTTGGCCGGGTGGCTACACCTTC.